This T cell receptor beta chain emerged from a study of CD8 T cells in Susac syndrome. This CDR3 spans 16 amino acids. The V gene's germline CDR1 is DFQATT and CDR2 SNEGSKA (reference sequence). V lost 0 bases and J 7 bases, leaving 22 bases between the germline ends. Reverse transcription of roughly 0.5 to 1 ug RNA was carried out with random hexamers. With immunoSEQ multiplex PCR, TCR beta CDR3 was amplified across 54 Vbeta and 13 Jbeta. TCRdb ran MiXCR on the immunoSEQ multiplex PCR reads and lists one entry per CDR3 protein. Found here are around 120,000 distinct CDR3 sequences, less than 95% of them singletons; the top ten hold 0.1% to 0.15%.

The sample comprised CD4+ T cells from PBMCs. The rearrangement uses TRBV20-1 and TRBJ2-7; possibly TRBD2 for D (6 bases). This TCR was recovered from a human donor with multiple sclerosis. The CDR3, as DNA: TGCAGTGCTAGAGAAAATGAAGGGACTTCGACTAGGGAGCAGTACTTC. It translates to CSARENEGTSTREQYF.